Each of the 2 T cell receptor beta chains below was sequenced from the same sample in a study of regulatory T cells in long-lasting Graves disease (dated by TCRdb to the early 2020s). The sample's time point, from its label and the paper: newly diagnosed GD, antithyroid drugs for less than 3 months. RNA was extracted from PBMCs in TRIzol for both TCR sequencing and RNA sequencing. Preparation of the library involved multiplex PCR. TCRdb records Illumina HiSeq 4000 as the sequencer. CDR3 regions were amplified by Arm-PCR with iRepertoire HTBI primers to construct TCR beta libraries. Using fastp trimming at Q25 and MiXCR clonotype assembly, TCRdb reanalyzed the public sequencing data and kept in-frame beta chains. Rows are combined by CDR3 protein, so each entry shows the most common genes and DNA. The sample contains 440,000 or so distinct CDR3 sequences, around 15% of them found a single time. The ten most abundant clones make up around 10% of the sample.

Separately, the same data were catalogued under a study of T cells in Graves' hyperthyroidism and ophthalmopathy.

Sample: peripheral blood mononuclear cells (PBMCs), taken at new diagnosis, from a patient treated with antithyroid drugs. These receptors were obtained from a young woman with Graves disease. Donor details come from another sample of the same person, matched by shared clones.

This clonotype was counted ten times or more. The V call is TRBV2, the J call TRBJ2-1; 8 positions match TRBD1. After removal of 7 bases from V and 6 bases from J, the junction contained 11 bases not matched to a gene. CDR1 SNHLY and CDR2 FYNNEI come from the germline V gene. The CDR3 runs 15 residues. The CDR3 sequence is CASIGLDRASNEQFF. The CDR3 DNA follows: TGTGCCAGCATAGGACTGGACAGGGCTTCCAATGAGCAGTTCTTC.

This clonotype came up many times. The chain couples TRBV7-8 to TRBJ1-3; D is ambiguous. Germline V gene lookup returns CDR1 SGHVS and CDR2 FQNEAQ. This CDR3 contains 13 residues. V lost 6 bases to trimming and J lost 3 bases, with 9 bases between them. The CDR3 sequence: CASRKGGGNTIYF. The CDR3 DNA sequence: TGTGCCAGCAGAAAGGGAGGTGGAAACACCATATATTTT. Supplemented by reference TRBV7-8 and TRBJ1-3, the full variable domain reads GAGVSQSPRYKVAKRGQDVALRCDPISGHVSLFWYQQALGQGPEFLTYFQNEAQLDKSGLPSDRFFAERPEGSVSTLKIQRTQQEDSAVYLCASRKGGGNTIYFGEGSWLTVV.